The 18 T cell receptor beta chains below were found in one sample sequenced in a study of blood T cell repertoires in COVID-19. The method was immunoSEQ multiplex PCR; TCRdb's version includes in-frame clones alone and lacks a portion of them. The table includes under 75,000 clones, over 75% detected once. The sequenced material came from peripheral blood. The receptors were gathered from a man in his 60s with acute or convalescent COVID-19.

CDR3 DNA: TGTGCCAGCAGTGAGTTCAGGGGGCTTAATGGCTACACCTTC. Residues: CASSEFRGLNGYTF. The gene calls are TRBV2 and TRBJ1-2, with 8 bases lining up with TRBD1. The CDR3 loop spans 14 amino acids. J lost 6 bases, V lost 3 bases, and 6 bases had no gene match. CDR1 and CDR2 (germline): SNHLY, FYNNEI.

In nucleotides, the CDR3 is TGTGCCAGTAGACCGGGACAGGCGGGTTCACCCCTCCACTTT. This sequence encodes CASRPGQAGSPLHF. The gene calls are TRBV19 and TRBJ1-6, with TRBD1 matching 8 bases. The CDR3 has 14 residues. With V trimmed by 6 bases and J by 9 bases, 7 bases remained unmatched. The germline CDR1 and CDR2 sequences are LNHDA and SQIVND (reference sequence).

This sequence joins TRBV14 and TRBJ2-3; TRBD2 matches 11 bases. The germline CDR1 and CDR2 sequences are SGHDN and FVKESK. V dropped 5 bases and J dropped 3; count of bases not matched to a gene: 4. The CDR3 has 15 amino acids. CDR3 residues: CASSSLAGGTDTQYF. DNA for the CDR3: TGTGCCAGCAGCTCCCTAGCGGGGGGTACAGATACGCAGTATTTT. Full variable domain (remainder filled in from reference TRBV14 and TRBJ2-3): EAGVTQFPSHSVIEKGQTVTLRCDPISGHDNLYWYRRVMGKEIKFLLHFVKESKQDESGMPNNRFLAERTGGTYSTLKVQPAELEDSGVYFCASSSLAGGTDTQYFGPGTRLTVL.

CDR3 DNA: TGTGCCATCAGCCTAACCGGGACAGGGAGCTCCTACGAGCAGTACTTC. This encodes CAISLTGTGSSYEQYF. The V call is TRBV10-3, the J call TRBJ2-7; TRBD1 matches 9 bases. The CDR3 extends over 16 amino acids. V was pared by 6 bases and J by 0 bases, with 9 bases of the junction left unmatched. CDR1 is ENHRY, CDR2 SYGVKD, per germline.

The chain uses TRBV30 and TRBJ2-7; D is perhaps TRBD1 (5 bases). V lost 7 bases and J 4 bases, leaving 11 bases between the germline ends. Germline V gene lookup returns CDR1 GTSNPN and CDR2 SVGIG (reference sequence). The CDR3 has 11 residues. CDR3 sequence (DNA): TGTGCCTTGACAGTGTCTTACGAGCAGTACTTC. This sequence encodes CALTVSYEQYF.

The chain employs TRBV2 and TRBJ1-6, with D possibly matching TRBD1 (5 bases). CDR1 SNHLY and CDR2 FYNNEI come from the germline V gene. Trimming cost V 3 bases and J 4 bases, with 10 bases left between them. This CDR3 contains 15 residues. In nucleotides, the CDR3 is TGTGCCAGCAGTGATCGTGGGGCTTATAATTCACCCCTCCACTTT. Residues: CASSDRGAYNSPLHF.

This sequence joins TRBV30 and TRBJ2-3; 14 nucleotides match TRBD2. The CDR3 has 16 residues. The germline V gene has CDR1 GTSNPN and CDR2 SVGIG (reference sequence). V shed 5 bases, J shed 1 base, and the junction held 5 bases outside the gene matches. CDR3 in DNA: TGTGCCTGGGGCCCGGGACTAGCGGGGGGCACAGATACGCAGTATTTT. Protein sequence: CAWGPGLAGGTDTQYF.

The CDR3 sequence is CASSENFLRPQHF. In DNA, the CDR3 is TGTGCCAGCAGCGAAAACTTTTTGAGGCCCCAGCATTTT. This sequence joins TRBV6-6 and TRBJ1-5; no definite D call. CDR1 is MNHNY and CDR2 is SVGAGI in the germline V gene (reference sequence). V was trimmed by 6 bases and J by 9 bases, leaving 15 bases between them. This CDR3 spans 13 amino acids.

The chain uses TRBV7-6 and TRBJ2-5, with D tentatively TRBD1 (6 bases). Germline V CDR1 and CDR2: SGHVS, FNYEAQ. V shed 6 bases and J shed 5 bases, with 16 bases lying between them. The CDR3 runs to 14 residues. This chain's CDR3 is CASRSTQGWETQYF. CDR3 coding DNA: TGTGCCAGCAGGTCAACCCAGGGGTGGGAGACCCAGTACTTC.

In nucleotides, the CDR3 is TGTGCCAGCAGCTTCGGCAGGAAGAACACCATATATTTT. This encodes CASSFGRKNTIYF. V usage is TRBV5-6 and J usage is TRBJ1-3, with D unclear. Germline values: CDR1 SGHDT, CDR2 YYEEEE. The CDR3 totals 13 residues. V was shortened by 2 bases and J by 7 bases, with 10 bases between the two germline ends.

This chain links TRBV5-4 with TRBJ1-1; tentatively, D is TRBD1 (6 bases). The germline CDR1 and CDR2 sequences are SGHNT and YYREEE (reference sequence). The CDR3 length is 15 residues. V shed 0 bases and J shed 1 base, with 10 bases lying between them. The CDR3: CASSLGGGQNTEAFF. CDR3 coding DNA: TGTGCCAGCAGCTTGGGCGGGGGCCAGAACACTGAAGCTTTCTTT.

V is TRBV6-5 and J is TRBJ1-2, with TRBD1 as a possible D gene (6 bases). This CDR3 region has 15 residues. Germline loops: CDR1 MNHEY, CDR2 SVGAGI. Trimming stripped 4 bases from V and 4 bases from J, with 16 bases between. CDR3 loop: CASSSPEGGAYGYTF. CDR3 in DNA: TGTGCCAGCAGTTCCCCCGAGGGGGGGGCCTATGGCTACACCTTC.

The chain combines TRBV7-2 with TRBJ1-2, with D possibly TRBD1 on 5 matching bases. There are 12 residues in the CDR3. Trimming took off 2 bases at V and 4 bases at J, with 5 bases between the two ends. Looked up from germline, CDR1 is SGHTA and CDR2 is FQGNSA. CDR3 sequence: CASSLQGYGYTF. CDR3 DNA sequence: TGTGCCAGCAGCTTACAGGGCTATGGCTACACCTTC.

The chain employs TRBV7-3 and TRBJ2-1; perhaps TRBD1 as D (6 bases). Trimming pared 0 bases from V and 7 bases from J, leaving 13 bases between. This CDR3 has 15 amino acids. Germline V lookup: CDR1 SGHTA, CDR2 FQGTGA. The chain's CDR3 is CASSLTGAPFNEQFF. In nucleotides, the CDR3 is TGTGCCAGCAGCTTAACGGGGGCCCCTTTTAATGAGCAGTTCTTC.

This clone was found a few times. V gene TRBV4-1 combines with J gene TRBJ1-6, with 9 bases matching TRBD1. The V and J ends lost 5 bases and 5 bases, in that order; junction bases with no gene match: 4. CDR1 is MGHRA, CDR2 YSYEKL, per germline. The CDR3 contains 15 residues. The CDR3 nucleotides read TGCGCCAGCAGCGCACGGGACAGGGATAATTCACCCCTCCACTTT. Residues: CASSARDRDNSPLHF.

This sequence joins TRBV3-1 (or the pseudogene TRBV3-2) and TRBJ1-5; 7 nucleotides align to TRBD1. The CDR3 is 16 residues long. V gave up 0 bases and J gave up 5 bases; unmatched junction bases: 7. CDR1 LGHDT and CDR2 YNNKEL come from the germline V gene (reference sequence). DNA for the CDR3: TGTGCCAGCAGCCAAGATCCGAGACAGGGAGATCAGCCCCAGCATTTT. Encoded protein: CASSQDPRQGDQPQHF.

V usage is TRBV10-2 and J usage is TRBJ1-2; D might be TRBD1 (5 bases). This CDR3 has 13 amino acids. Trimming stripped 8 bases from V and 4 bases from J, with 14 bases between. Per the germline V gene, CDR1 is WSHSY and CDR2 is SAAADI. CDR3 sequence (DNA): TGCGCCAGCGGGGGGGGTAAAGGCTATGGCTACACCTTC. As protein: CASGGGKGYGYTF.

This rearrangement joins TRBV30 to TRBJ2-6; D is uncertain. From germline, CDR1 is GTSNPN and CDR2 SVGIG (reference sequence). Trimming cost V 6 bases and J 4 bases, with 7 bases left between them. The CDR3 spans 12 residues. DNA for the CDR3: TGTGCCTGTCAATCAGGGGCCAACGTCCTGACTTTC. This gives the protein CACQSGANVLTF.